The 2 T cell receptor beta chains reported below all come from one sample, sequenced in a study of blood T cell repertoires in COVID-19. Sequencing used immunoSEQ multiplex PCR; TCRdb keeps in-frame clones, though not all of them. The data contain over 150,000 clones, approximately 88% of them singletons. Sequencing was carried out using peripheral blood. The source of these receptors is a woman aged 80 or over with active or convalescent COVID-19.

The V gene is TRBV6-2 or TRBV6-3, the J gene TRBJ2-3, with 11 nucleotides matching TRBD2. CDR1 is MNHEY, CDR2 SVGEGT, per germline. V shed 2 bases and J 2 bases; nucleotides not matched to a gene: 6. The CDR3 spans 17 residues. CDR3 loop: CASSYPTSGVLTDTQYF. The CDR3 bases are TGTGCCAGCAGTTACCCGACTAGCGGGGTTCTCACAGATACGCAGTATTTT.

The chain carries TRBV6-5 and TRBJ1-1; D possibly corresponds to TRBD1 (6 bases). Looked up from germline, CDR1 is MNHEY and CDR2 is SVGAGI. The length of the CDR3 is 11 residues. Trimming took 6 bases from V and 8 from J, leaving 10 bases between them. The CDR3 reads CASRDTGEAFF. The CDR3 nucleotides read TGTGCCAGCAGGGATACAGGGGAAGCTTTCTTT.